This T cell receptor beta chain is drawn from a study of follicular helper T cells after annual influenza vaccination. The wider study: Days 0, 7 and 28 post-vaccination were the blood draw times.

Time point of the sample: 2015-2016 season, pre-vaccination. Subjects lived in the community and lacked influenza vaccine within the prior 6 months. ICOS+CD38+ and ICOS-CD38- fractions were sorted from non-naive CD4+CXCR5+PD-1+ cells. This CDR3 has 16 residues. Germline loops: CDR1 KGHSH, CDR2 LQKENI. Trimming shortened V by 5 bases and J by 1 base, and 17 bases separated the two germline ends. The protocol was immunoSEQ multiplex PCR, while the TCRdb copy is restricted to in-frame clones and leaves out a portion. Seen here are more than 9,500 clones, 80% observed once, and the top ten hold about 3.8%.

This specimen consisted of CXCR5+ CD38- circulating T follicular helper cells from blood, obtained on the day of influenza vaccination. Noted subset: circulating Tfh, non-naive CD4+CXCR5+PD-1+ (ICOS+CD38+ or ICOS-CD38-). The TCR was taken from an adult who received the influenza vaccine. The chain links TRBV18 to TRBJ2-5; D perhaps matches TRBD1 (6 bases). The CDR3 here is CASSSSSGQIQETQYF. The CDR3 DNA is TGTGCCAGCTCATCATCGAGCGGACAGATCCAAGAGACCCAGTACTTC. The whole variable domain, remainder taken from reference TRBV18 and TRBJ2-5, is NAGVMQNPRHLVRRRGQEARLRCSPMKGHSHVYWYRQLPEEGLKFMVYLQKENIIDESGMPKERFSAEFPKEGPSILRIQQVVRGDSAAYFCASSSSSGQIQETQYFGPGTRLLVL.